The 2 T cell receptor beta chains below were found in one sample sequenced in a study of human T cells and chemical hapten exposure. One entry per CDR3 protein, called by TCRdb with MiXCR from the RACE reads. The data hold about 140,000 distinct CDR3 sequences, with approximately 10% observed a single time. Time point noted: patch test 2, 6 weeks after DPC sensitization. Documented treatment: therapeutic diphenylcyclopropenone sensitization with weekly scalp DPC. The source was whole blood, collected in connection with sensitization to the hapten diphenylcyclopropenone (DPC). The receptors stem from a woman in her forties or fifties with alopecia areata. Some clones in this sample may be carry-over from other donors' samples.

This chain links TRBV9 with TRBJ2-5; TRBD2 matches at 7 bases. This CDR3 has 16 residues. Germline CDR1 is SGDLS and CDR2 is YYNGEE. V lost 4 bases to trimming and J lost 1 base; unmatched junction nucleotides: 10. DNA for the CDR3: TGTGCCAGCAGCTCATGGGGCGGGAGTCCCCAAGAGACCCAGTACTTC. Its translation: CASSSWGGSPQETQYF.

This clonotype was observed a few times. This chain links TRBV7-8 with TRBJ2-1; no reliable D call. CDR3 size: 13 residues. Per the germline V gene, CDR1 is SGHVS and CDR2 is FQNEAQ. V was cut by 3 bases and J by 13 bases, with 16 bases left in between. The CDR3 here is CASSFDALLVQFF. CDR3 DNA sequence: TGTGCCAGCAGCTTCGACGCCCTTTTAGTTCAGTTCTTC.